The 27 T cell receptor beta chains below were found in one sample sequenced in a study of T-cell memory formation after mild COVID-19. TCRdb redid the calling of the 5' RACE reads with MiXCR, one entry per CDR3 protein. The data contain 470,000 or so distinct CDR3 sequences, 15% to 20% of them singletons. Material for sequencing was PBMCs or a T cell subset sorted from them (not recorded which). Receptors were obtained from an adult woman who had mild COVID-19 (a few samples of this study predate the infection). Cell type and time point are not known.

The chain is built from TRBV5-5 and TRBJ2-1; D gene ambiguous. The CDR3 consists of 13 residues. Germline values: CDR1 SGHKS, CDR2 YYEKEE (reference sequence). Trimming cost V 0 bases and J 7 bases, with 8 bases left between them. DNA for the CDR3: TGTGCCAGCAGCTTGGCCAACAGTAATGAGCAGTTCTTC. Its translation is CASSLANSNEQFF.

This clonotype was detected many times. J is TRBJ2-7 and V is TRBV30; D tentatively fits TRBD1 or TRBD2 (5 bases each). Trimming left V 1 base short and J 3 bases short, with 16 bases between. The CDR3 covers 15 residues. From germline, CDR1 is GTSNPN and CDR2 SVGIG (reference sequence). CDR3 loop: CAWSALSGTIYEQYF. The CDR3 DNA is TGTGCCTGGAGTGCCCTTTCCGGGACCATCTACGAGCAGTACTTC.

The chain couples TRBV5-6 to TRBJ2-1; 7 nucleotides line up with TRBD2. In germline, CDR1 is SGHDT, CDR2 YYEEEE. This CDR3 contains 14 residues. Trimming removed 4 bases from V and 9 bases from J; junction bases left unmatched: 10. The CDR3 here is CASSPGGTMGEQFF. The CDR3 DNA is TGTGCCAGCAGCCCGGGGGGTACCATGGGTGAGCAGTTCTTC.

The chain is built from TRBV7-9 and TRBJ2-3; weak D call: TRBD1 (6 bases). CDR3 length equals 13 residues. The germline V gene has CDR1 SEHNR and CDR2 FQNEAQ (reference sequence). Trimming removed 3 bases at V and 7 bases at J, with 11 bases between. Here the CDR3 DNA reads TGTGCCAGCAGCTTCACAGGACAGCATACGCAGTATTTT. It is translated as CASSFTGQHTQYF. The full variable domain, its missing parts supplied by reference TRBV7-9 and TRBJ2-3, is DTGVSQNPRHKITKRGQNVTFRCDPISEHNRLYWYRQTLGQGPEFLTYFQNEAQLEKSRLLSDRFSAERPKGSFSTLEIQRTEQGDSAMYLCASSFTGQHTQYFGPGTRLTVL.

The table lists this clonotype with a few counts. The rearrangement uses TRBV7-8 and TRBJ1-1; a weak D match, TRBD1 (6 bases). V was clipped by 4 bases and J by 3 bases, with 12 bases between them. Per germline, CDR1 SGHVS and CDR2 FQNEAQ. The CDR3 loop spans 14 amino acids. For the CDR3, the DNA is TGTGCCAGCAGCTCTCCTAGGGGGTACACTGAAGCTTTCTTT. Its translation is CASSSPRGYTEAFF. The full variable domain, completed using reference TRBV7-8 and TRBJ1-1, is GAGVSQSPRYKVAKRGQDVALRCDPISGHVSLFWYQQALGQGPEFLTYFQNEAQLDKSGLPSDRFFAERPEGSVSTLKIQRTQQEDSAVYLCASSSPRGYTEAFFGQGTRLTVV.

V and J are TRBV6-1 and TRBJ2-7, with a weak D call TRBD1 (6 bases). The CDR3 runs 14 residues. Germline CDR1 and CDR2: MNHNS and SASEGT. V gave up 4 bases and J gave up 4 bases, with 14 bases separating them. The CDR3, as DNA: TGTGCCAGCAGTGTTCTGGGGGCTCGGTACGAGCAGTACTTC. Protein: CASSVLGARYEQYF.

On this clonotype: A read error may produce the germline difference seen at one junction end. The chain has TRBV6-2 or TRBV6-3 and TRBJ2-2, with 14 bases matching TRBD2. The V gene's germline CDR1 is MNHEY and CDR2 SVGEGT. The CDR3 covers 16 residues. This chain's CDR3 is CAISYGTSGRTGELFF. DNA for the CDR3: TGTGCCATCAGTTACGGGACTAGCGGGAGAACCGGGGAGCTGTTTTTT.

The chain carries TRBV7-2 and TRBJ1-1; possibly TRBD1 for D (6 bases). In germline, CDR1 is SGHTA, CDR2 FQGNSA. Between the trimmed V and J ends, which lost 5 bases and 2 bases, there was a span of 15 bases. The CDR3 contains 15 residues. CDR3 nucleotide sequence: TGTGCCAGCAGCACCCTACAGGGATCTAACACTGAAGCTTTCTTT. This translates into CASSTLQGSNTEAFF.

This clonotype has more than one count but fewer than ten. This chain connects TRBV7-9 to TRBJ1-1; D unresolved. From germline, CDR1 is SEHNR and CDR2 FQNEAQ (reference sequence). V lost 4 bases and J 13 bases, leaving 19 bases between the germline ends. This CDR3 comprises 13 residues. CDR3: CASSSEEFPRGFF. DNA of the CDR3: TGTGCCAGCAGCTCCGAGGAATTCCCACGTGGTTTCTTT.

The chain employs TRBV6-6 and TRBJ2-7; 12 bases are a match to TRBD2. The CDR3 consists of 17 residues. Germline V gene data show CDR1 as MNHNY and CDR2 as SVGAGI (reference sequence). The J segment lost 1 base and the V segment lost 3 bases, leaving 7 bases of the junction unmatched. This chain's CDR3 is CASSYSTSGGSSYEQYF. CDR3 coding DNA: TGTGCCAGCAGTTATTCGACTAGCGGGGGATCATCCTACGAGCAGTACTTC.

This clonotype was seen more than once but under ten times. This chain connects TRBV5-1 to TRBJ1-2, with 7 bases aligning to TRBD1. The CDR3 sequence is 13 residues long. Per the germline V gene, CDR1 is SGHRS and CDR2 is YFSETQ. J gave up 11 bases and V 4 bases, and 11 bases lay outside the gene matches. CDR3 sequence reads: CASSQTGNTAYTF. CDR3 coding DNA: TGCGCCAGCAGCCAGACAGGGAATACGGCGTACACCTTC.

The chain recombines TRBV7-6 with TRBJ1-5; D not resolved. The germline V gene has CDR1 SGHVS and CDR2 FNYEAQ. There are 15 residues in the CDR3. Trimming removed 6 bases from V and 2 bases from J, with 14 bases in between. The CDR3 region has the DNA TGTGCCAGCAGTTTGCGGGTGGGAGGCAATCAGCCCCAGCATTTT. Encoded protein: CASSLRVGGNQPQHF.

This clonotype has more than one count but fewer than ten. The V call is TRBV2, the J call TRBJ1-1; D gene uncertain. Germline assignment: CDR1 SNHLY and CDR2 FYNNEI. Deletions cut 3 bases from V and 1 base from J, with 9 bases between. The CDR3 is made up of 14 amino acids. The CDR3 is CASSDGGKNTEAFF. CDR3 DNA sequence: TGTGCCAGCAGTGATGGCGGAAAGAACACTGAAGCTTTCTTT.

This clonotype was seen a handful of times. The CDR3: CATSVPPGRGTGELFF. In nucleotides, the CDR3 is TGTGCCACCAGTGTCCCGCCGGGACGGGGCACCGGGGAGCTGTTTTTT. The V gene is TRBV24-1, the J gene TRBJ2-2, with D tentatively TRBD1 or TRBD2 (5 bases each). The CDR3 is 16 residues long. Trimming shortened V by 5 bases and J by 4 bases, and 16 bases separated the two germline ends. Germline-derived CDR1 and CDR2 are KGHDR and SFDVKD.

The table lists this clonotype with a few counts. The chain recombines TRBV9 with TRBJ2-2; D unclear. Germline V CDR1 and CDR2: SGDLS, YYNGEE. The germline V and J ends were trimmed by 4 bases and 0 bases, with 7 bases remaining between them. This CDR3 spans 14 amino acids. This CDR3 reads CASSSSPNTGELFF. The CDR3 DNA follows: TGTGCCAGCAGCTCCTCTCCGAACACCGGGGAGCTGTTTTTT. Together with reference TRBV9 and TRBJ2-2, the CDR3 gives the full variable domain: DSGVTQTPKHLITATGQRVTLRCSPRSGDLSVYWYQQSLDQGLQFLIQYYNGEERAKGNILERFSAQQFPDLHSELNLSSLELGDSALYFCASSSSPNTGELFFGEGSRLTVL.

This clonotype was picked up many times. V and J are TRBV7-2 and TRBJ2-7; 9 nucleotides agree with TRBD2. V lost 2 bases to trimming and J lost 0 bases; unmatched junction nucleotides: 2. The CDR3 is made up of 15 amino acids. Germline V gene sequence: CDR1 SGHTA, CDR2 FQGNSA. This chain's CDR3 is CASSLSGGSSYEQYF. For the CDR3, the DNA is TGTGCCAGCAGCTTAAGCGGGGGGAGCTCCTACGAGCAGTACTTC.

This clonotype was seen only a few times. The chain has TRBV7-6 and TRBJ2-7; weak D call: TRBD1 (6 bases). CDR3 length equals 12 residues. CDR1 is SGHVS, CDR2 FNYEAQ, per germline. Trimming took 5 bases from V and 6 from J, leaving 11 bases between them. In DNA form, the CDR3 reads TGTGCCAGCAGCCGAACAGGGATCGAGCAGTACTTC. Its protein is CASSRTGIEQYF.

The CDR3 loop reads CASSQVGIPNYGYTF. CDR3 DNA sequence: TGCGCCAGCAGCCAAGTGGGTATACCTAACTATGGCTACACCTTC. The chain uses TRBV4-1 and TRBJ1-2; D is undetermined. The CDR3 has 15 amino acids. Germline V gene sequence: CDR1 MGHRA, CDR2 YSYEKL. V gave up 1 base and J gave up 0 bases, with 9 bases separating them.

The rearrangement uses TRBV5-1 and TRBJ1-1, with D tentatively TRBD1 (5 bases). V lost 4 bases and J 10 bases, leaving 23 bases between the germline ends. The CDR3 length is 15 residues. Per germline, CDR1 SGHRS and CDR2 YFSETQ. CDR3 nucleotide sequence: TGCGCCAGCAGCCAACCACTCGGGACGGCTGGGGGAGCTTTCTTT. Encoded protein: CASSQPLGTAGGAFF.

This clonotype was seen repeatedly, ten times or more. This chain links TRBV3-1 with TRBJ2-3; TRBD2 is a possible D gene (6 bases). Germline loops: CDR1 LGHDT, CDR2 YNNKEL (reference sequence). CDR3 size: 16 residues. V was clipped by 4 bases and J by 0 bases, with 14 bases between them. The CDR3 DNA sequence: TGTGCCAGCAGCCCCCTCGGGGACTTCAGCACAGATACGCAGTATTTT. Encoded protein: CASSPLGDFSTDTQYF.

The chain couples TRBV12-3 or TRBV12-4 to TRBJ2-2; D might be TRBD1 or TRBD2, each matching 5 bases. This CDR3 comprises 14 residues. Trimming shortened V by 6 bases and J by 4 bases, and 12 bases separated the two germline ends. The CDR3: CASSADGTTGELFF. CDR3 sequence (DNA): TGTGCCAGCAGCGCTGACGGGACCACCGGGGAGCTGTTTTTT.

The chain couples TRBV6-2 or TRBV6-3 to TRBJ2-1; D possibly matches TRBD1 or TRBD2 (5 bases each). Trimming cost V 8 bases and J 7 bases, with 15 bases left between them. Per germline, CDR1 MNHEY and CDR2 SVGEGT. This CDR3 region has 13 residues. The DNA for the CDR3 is TGTGCCAGCGGACGGGACGGAACAAATGAGCAGTTCTTC. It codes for CASGRDGTNEQFF.

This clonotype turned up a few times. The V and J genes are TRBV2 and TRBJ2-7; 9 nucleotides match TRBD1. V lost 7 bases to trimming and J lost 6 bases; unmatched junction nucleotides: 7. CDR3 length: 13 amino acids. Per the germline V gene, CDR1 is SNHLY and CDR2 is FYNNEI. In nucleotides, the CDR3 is TGTGCCAGCAATGGACAGGGGATCTCCGAGCAGTACTTC. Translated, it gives CASNGQGISEQYF.

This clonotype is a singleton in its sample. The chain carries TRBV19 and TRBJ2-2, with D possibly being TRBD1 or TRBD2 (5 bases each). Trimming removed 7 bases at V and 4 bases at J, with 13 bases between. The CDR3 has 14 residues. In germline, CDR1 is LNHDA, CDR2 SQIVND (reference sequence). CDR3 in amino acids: CASTLWGSTGELFF. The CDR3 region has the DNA TGTGCCAGTACCTTATGGGGGAGCACCGGGGAGCTGTTTTTT.

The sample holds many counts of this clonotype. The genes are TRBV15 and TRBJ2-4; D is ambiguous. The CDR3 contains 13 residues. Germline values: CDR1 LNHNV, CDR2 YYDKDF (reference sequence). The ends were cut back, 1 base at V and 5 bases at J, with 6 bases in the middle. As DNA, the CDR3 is TGTGCCACCAGCAGAGTAACCGAAAACATTCAGTACTTC. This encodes CATSRVTENIQYF. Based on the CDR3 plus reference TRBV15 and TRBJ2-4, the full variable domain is DAMVIQNPRYQVTQFGKPVTLSCSQTLNHNVMYWYQQKSSQAPKLLFHYYDKDFNNEADTPDNFQSRRPNTSFCFLDIRSPGLGDTAMYLCATSRVTENIQYFGAGTRLSVL.

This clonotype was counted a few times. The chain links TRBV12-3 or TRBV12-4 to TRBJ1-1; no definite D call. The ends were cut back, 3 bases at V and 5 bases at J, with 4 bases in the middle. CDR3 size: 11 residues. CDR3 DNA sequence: TGTGCCAGCAGTTTTGCGACTGAAGCTTTCTTT. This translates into CASSFATEAFF.

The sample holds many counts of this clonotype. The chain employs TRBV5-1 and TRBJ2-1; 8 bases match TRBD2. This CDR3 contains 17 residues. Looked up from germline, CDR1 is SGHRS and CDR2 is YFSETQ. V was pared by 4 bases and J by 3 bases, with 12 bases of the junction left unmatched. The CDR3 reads CASSGSSGGALYNEQFF. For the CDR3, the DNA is TGCGCCAGCAGCGGCTCTTCCGGGGGGGCCCTCTACAATGAGCAGTTCTTC.